Sequencing of this T cell receptor (beta chain) was carried out in a study of CXCR3-negative and CXCR3-positive naive CD8 T cells. Turning to the study itself: Overall TRB read output was about 135 million, and each library contained about 1.5 +/- 0.3 million reads.

Via 5' RACE with UMI labels, TRB cDNA libraries were prepared. For each CDR3 protein, TCRdb gives one entry from its re-call of the 5' RACE reads, without DNA. Recorded for this sample: 75,000 to 95,000 distinct CDR3 sequences. Sequenced: naive CXCR3- CD8+ T cells from blood. Subset indicated: CD45RO-CCR7+CD27+CD95- naive CD8+ T cells lacking CXCR3 (TNR3-). The sequence came from a human donor in good health. Some clones in this sample may be carry-over from other donors' samples.

Here the CDR3 reads CSAWASGGTDTQYF. The J gene is TRBJ2-3, the V gene TRBV29-1; TCRdb reports TRBD2, a call that lacks DNA to check it against. Germline assignment: CDR1 SQVTM and CDR2 ANQGSEA. This CDR3 contains 14 residues.